The 9 T cell receptor beta chains below come from one sample, sequenced in a study of cytomegalovirus exposure and HLA in healthy donors (TCRdb year 2017). The receptor library was made with the immunoSEQ multiplex PCR assay. For the multiplex PCR, a mixture combining 60 forward primers for TCR Vbeta segments and 13 reverse primers for TCR Jbeta segments was used. TCRdb obtained this table from immuneACCESS and retained in-frame rearrangements with V and J assigned. These tables miss some clones; where compared with another copy, unresolved V genes account for less than half of the shortfall, and the remainder is unexplained. This sample holds over 75,000 clones; around 59% were observed only once. Around 2% of the sample is in the top ten clones. Sequenced: PBMCs. The receptors come from a human donor in good health.

This chain joins TRBV2 and TRBJ2-7; D perhaps matches TRBD2 (6 bases). Per germline, CDR1 SNHLY and CDR2 FYNNEI. Trimming took 6 bases from V and 7 from J, leaving 10 bases between them. The CDR3 has 11 residues. DNA for the CDR3: TGTGCCAGCAGGTACGGGGGTGAGCAGTACTTC. This codes for CASRYGGEQYF.

The V call is TRBV5-1, the J call TRBJ1-1, with D tentatively TRBD1 (6 bases). The germline V gene encodes CDR1 SGHRS and CDR2 YFSETQ. Trimming took 2 bases from V and 1 from J, leaving 9 bases between them. The CDR3 consists of 14 residues. DNA for the CDR3: TGCGCCAGCAGCTTTACAGGGTGGAACACTGAAGCTTTCTTT. Amino acids: CASSFTGWNTEAFF.

V usage is TRBV29-1 and J usage is TRBJ1-2; 9 bases line up with TRBD1. The CDR3 is made up of 12 amino acids. Germline V CDR1 and CDR2: SQVTM, ANQGSEA. V trimming: 2 bases; J trimming: 14 bases; junction bases outside the gene matches: 9. CDR3 DNA: TGCAGCGTTGAAACAGGGGGCGCAGGTAGAACCTTC. Protein sequence: CSVETGGAGRTF.

This CDR3 reads CASSETRPTSGQYF. CDR3 DNA sequence: TGTGCCAGCAGTGAAACAAGACCCACCTCAGGGCAGTACTTC. The rearrangement joins TRBV2 to TRBJ2-7; D is unresolved. Deletions cut 2 bases from V and 9 bases from J, with 17 bases between. This CDR3 has 14 residues. CDR1 and CDR2 from the germline V gene are SNHLY and FYNNEI.

V usage is TRBV2 and J usage is TRBJ2-2; 10 bases map to TRBD1. J lost 3 bases, V lost 4 bases, and 2 bases had no gene match. Germline V gene data show CDR1 as SNHLY and CDR2 as FYNNEI. This CDR3 comprises 15 residues. The CDR3 reads CASSGTGGYTGELFF. CDR3 coding DNA: TGTGCCAGCAGTGGGACAGGGGGGTACACCGGGGAGCTGTTTTTT. The full variable domain, its missing parts supplied by reference TRBV2 and TRBJ2-2, is EPEVTQTPSHQVTQMGQEVILRCVPISNHLYFYWYRQILGQKVEFLVSFYNNEISEKSEIFDDQFSVERPDGSNFTLKIRSTKLEDSAMYFCASSGTGGYTGELFFGEGSRLTVL.

The J gene is TRBJ1-6, the V gene TRBV2; 8 bases fit TRBD1. This CDR3 has 15 residues. CDR1 is SNHLY and CDR2 is FYNNEI in the germline V gene. V shed 4 bases and J 9 bases; nucleotides not matched to a gene: 8. The CDR3 loop reads CASSVRGQVFSPLHF. CDR3 bases: TGTGCCAGCAGTGTTCGGGGACAGGTATTTTCACCCCTCCACTTT.

This clone has just one count. The rearrangement joins TRBV7-8 to TRBJ1-4, with D possibly TRBD1 on 5 matching bases. Trimming took 3 bases from V and 1 from J, leaving 9 bases between them. The CDR3 consists of 15 residues. CDR1 SGHVS and CDR2 FQNEAQ come from the germline V gene. The CDR3 protein is CASSFRVLTNEKLFF. The CDR3 bases are TGTGCCAGCAGCTTCAGGGTGTTAACTAATGAAAAACTGTTTTTT.

In its sample, this clone was seen a few times. This sequence joins TRBV20-1 and TRBJ2-7; maybe TRBD2 (7 bases). This CDR3 region has 11 residues. Looked up from germline, CDR1 is DFQATT and CDR2 is SNEGSKA (reference sequence). Trimming took off 3 bases at V and 6 bases at J, with 9 bases between the two ends. The CDR3: CSARRGGEQYF. The CDR3 nucleotides are TGCAGTGCTAGGAGGGGGGGCGAGCAGTACTTC.

This chain connects TRBV7-3 to TRBJ2-1; the D is unclear. The CDR3 extends over 15 amino acids. CDR1 and CDR2 (germline): SGHTA, FQGTGA. V was shortened by 3 bases and J by 8 bases, with 17 bases between the two germline ends. As DNA, the CDR3 is TGTGCCAGCAGCTTGAGGCAACGTGACGGCGATGAGCAGTTCTTC. Translated, it gives CASSLRQRDGDEQFF. Complete variable domain (other parts from reference TRBV7-3 and TRBJ2-1): GAGVSQTPSNKVTEKGKYVELRCDPISGHTALYWYRQSLGQGPEFLIYFQGTGAADDSGLPNDRFFAVRPEGSVSTLKIQRTERGDSAVYLCASSLRQRDGDEQFFGPGTRLTVL.